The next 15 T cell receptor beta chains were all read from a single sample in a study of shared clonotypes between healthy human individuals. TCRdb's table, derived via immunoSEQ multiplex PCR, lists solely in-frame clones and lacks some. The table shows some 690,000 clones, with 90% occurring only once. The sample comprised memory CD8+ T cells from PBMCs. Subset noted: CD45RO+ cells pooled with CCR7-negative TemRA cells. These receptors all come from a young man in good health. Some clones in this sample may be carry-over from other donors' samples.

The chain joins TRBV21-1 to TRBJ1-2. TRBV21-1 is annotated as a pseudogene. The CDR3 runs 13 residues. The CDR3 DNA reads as TGTGCCAGCAGCACCTCAGAGACTTATGGCTACACCTTC. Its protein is CASSTSETYGYTF.

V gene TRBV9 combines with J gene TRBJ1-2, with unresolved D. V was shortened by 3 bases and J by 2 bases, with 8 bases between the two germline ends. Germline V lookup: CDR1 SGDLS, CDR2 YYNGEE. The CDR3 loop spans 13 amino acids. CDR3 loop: CASSGHKNYGYTF. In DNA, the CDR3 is TGTGCCAGCAGCGGACACAAGAACTATGGCTACACCTTC.

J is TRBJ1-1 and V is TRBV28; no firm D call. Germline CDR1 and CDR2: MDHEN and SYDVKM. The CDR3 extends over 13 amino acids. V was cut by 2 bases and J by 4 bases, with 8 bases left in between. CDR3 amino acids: CASSLPGFTEAFF. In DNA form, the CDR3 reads TGTGCCAGCAGTTTACCCGGATTCACTGAAGCTTTCTTT.

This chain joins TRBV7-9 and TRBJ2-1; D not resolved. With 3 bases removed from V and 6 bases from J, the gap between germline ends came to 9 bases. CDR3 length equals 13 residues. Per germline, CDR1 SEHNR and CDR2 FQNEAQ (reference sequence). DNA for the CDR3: TGTGCCAGCAGCTTGGGCCCGAGCAATGAGCAGTTCTTC. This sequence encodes CASSLGPSNEQFF. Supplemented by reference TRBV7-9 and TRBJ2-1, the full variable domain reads DTGVSQNPRHKITKRGQNVTFRCDPISEHNRLYWYRQTLGQGPEFLTYFQNEAQLEKSRLLSDRFSAERPKGSFSTLEIQRTEQGDSAMYLCASSLGPSNEQFFGPGTRLTVL.

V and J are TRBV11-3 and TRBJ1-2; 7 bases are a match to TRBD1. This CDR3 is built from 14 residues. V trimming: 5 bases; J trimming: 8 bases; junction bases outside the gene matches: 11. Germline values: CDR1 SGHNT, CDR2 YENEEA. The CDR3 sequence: CASSPREGAWGYTF. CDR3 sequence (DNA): TGTGCCAGCAGCCCCCGAGAGGGGGCGTGGGGCTACACCTTC.

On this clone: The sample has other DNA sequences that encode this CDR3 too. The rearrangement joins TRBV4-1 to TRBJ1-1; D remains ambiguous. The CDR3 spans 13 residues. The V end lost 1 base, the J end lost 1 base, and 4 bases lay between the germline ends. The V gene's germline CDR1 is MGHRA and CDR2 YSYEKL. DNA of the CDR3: TGCGCCAGCAGCCAAGTTGGGAACACTGAAGCTTTCTTT. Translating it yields CASSQVGNTEAFF.

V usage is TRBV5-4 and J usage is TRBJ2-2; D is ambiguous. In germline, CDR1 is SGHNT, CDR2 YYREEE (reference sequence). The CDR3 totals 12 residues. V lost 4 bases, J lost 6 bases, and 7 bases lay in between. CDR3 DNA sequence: TGTGCCAGCAGCACCGCCTCCGGGGAGCTGTTTTTT. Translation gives CASSTASGELFF.

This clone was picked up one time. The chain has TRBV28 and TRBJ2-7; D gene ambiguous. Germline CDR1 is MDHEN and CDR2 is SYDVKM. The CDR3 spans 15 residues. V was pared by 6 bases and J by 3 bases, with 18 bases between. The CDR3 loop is CASSSPLETGYEQYF. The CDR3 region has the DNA TGTGCCAGCAGCTCCCCTCTTGAAACTGGCTACGAGCAGTACTTC.

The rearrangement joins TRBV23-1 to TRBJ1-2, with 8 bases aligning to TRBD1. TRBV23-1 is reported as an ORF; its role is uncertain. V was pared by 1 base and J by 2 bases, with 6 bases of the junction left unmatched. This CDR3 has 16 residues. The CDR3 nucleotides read TGCGCCAGCAGTCAATTGTGGACAGGGAGCAACTATGGCTACACCTTC. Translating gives CASSQLWTGSNYGYTF.

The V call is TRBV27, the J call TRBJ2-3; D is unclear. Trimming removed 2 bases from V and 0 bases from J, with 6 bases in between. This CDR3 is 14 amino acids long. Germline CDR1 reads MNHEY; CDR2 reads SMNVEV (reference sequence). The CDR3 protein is CASSLGWSTDTQYF. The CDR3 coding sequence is TGTGCCAGCAGTTTAGGGTGGAGCACAGATACGCAGTATTTT.

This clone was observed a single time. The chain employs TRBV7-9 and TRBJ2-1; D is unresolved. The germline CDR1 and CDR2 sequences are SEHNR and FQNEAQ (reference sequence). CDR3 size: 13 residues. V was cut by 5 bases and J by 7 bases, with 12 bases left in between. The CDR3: CASSPKTGNEQFF. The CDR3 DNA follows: TGTGCCAGCAGCCCGAAGACTGGGAATGAGCAGTTCTTC.

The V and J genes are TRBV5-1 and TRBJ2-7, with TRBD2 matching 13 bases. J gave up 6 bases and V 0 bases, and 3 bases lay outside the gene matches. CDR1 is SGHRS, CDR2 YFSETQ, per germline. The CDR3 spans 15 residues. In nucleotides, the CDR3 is TGCGCCAGCAGCTTGGAACTAGCGGGAGGGCGCGAGCAGTACTTC. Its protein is CASSLELAGGREQYF.

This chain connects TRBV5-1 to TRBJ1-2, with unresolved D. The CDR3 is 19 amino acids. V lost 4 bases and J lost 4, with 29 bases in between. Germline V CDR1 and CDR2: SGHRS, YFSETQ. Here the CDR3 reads CASSKLGGLDIRQGYGYTF. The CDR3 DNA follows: TGCGCCAGCAGCAAACTAGGTGGACTGGATATTCGACAAGGCTATGGCTACACCTTC.

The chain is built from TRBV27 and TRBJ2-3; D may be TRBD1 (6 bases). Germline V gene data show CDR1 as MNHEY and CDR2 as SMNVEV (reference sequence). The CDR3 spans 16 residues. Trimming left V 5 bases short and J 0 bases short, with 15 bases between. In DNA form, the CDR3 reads TGTGCCAGCAGTCCCAACAGGGCGCTAAGCACAGATACGCAGTATTTT. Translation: CASSPNRALSTDTQYF.

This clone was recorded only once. The CDR3 reads CASSPGTGIGYGYTF. In nucleotides, the CDR3 is TGCGCCAGCAGCCCTGGGACAGGGATAGGGTATGGCTACACCTTC. V usage is TRBV5-1 and J usage is TRBJ1-2, with 9 bases identical to TRBD1. CDR3 length equals 15 residues. Germline CDR1 reads SGHRS; CDR2 reads YFSETQ. Trimming removed 4 bases from V and 5 bases from J; junction bases left unmatched: 9.